This passage covers 30 T cell receptor beta chains from one sample sequenced in a study of blood T cell repertoires in COVID-19. TCRdb's copy holds only in-frame clones and misses some; the assay was immunoSEQ multiplex PCR. The sample contains about 280,000 clones, approximately 85% of which appear only once. Material: peripheral blood. Receptors were obtained from a man aged 45 to 65 with active or convalescent COVID-19.

The chain couples TRBV3-1 (or the pseudogene TRBV3-2) to TRBJ2-7; 9 bases agree with TRBD1. Losses at the gene ends were 4 bases for V and 6 bases for J; bases not matched to a gene: 10. Germline CDR1 is LGHDT and CDR2 is YNNKEL (reference sequence). This CDR3 contains 15 residues. The CDR3 DNA is TGTGCCAGCAGCCGAGGGACAGGGAGGTTTGGCGAGCAGTACTTC. It specifies CASSRGTGRFGEQYF.

This clone was seen more than once but under ten times. In the same sample, other DNA sequences code for this CDR3. This rearrangement joins TRBV7-3 to TRBJ1-1, with D maybe TRBD1 (5 bases). V shed 1 base and J shed 3 bases, with 6 bases lying between them. The CDR3 covers 13 residues. Germline CDR1 reads SGHTA; CDR2 reads FQGTGA. The CDR3 DNA sequence: TGTGCCAGCAGCTTAAGGGGGGACACTGAAGCTTTCTTT. Its protein is CASSLRGDTEAFF.

The chain carries TRBV10-3 and TRBJ1-5; D gene ambiguous. V gave up 5 bases and J gave up 5 bases, with 7 bases separating them. The CDR3 spans 12 residues. Per the germline V gene, CDR1 is ENHRY and CDR2 is SYGVKD. The CDR3 nucleotides are TGTGCCATCAGTCGGGGAGATCAGCCCCAGCATTTT. Residues: CAISRGDQPQHF.

The table lists this clone with many counts. The chain has TRBV28 and TRBJ1-2; D is unresolved. V was shortened by 5 bases and J by 2 bases, with 6 bases between the two germline ends. From germline, CDR1 is MDHEN and CDR2 SYDVKM. The CDR3 totals 12 residues. The CDR3 DNA sequence: TGTGCCAGCAGTCAGGAAAACTATGGCTACACCTTC. It codes for CASSQENYGYTF.

V and J are TRBV18 and TRBJ2-1; TRBD2 might be the D (6 bases). V shed 2 bases and J shed 7 bases, with 12 bases lying between them. In germline, CDR1 is KGHSH, CDR2 LQKENI. This CDR3 comprises 14 residues. The CDR3 is CASSPGAGGNEQFF. In DNA form, the CDR3 reads TGTGCCAGCTCACCAGGGGCCGGGGGAAATGAGCAGTTCTTC.

In its sample, this clone was seen once. V usage is TRBV27 and J usage is TRBJ1-2, with TRBD1 matching 8 bases. V shed 5 bases and J 5 bases; nucleotides not matched to a gene: 4. Germline V lookup: CDR1 MNHEY, CDR2 SMNVEV (reference sequence). CDR3 length: 13 amino acids. The CDR3 spells CASSIRQGYGYTF. The CDR3 DNA follows: TGTGCCAGCAGTATCCGACAGGGGTATGGCTACACCTTC.

The V call is TRBV6-5, the J call TRBJ2-7; 8 positions agree with TRBD2. Trimming cost V 10 bases and J 3 bases; bases outside gene matches: 11. This CDR3 comprises 14 residues. The germline V gene has CDR1 MNHEY and CDR2 SVGAGI. The chain's CDR3 is CAILREGIRYEQYF. The CDR3 coding sequence is TGTGCCATCCTACGGGAGGGGATCCGCTACGAGCAGTACTTC.

The CDR3 sequence is CASSRRHEGGSRTQYF. CDR3 bases: TGTGCCAGCAGCCGTCGTCACGAGGGGGGGAGCCGGACCCAGTACTTC. The rearrangement uses TRBV3-1 (or the pseudogene TRBV3-2) and TRBJ2-5; TRBD2 is a possible D gene (7 bases). V dropped 4 bases and J dropped 7 bases, with 22 bases sitting between them. The CDR3 spans 16 residues. Germline V CDR1 and CDR2: LGHDT, YNNKEL (reference sequence).

The table lists this clone with a count of one. J is TRBJ2-1 and V is TRBV28; the match to TRBD1 covers 8 bases. Germline V gene sequence: CDR1 MDHEN, CDR2 SYDVKM. The J segment lost 2 bases and the V segment lost 5 bases, leaving 11 bases of the junction unmatched. The length of the CDR3 is 17 residues. Written as DNA, the CDR3 is TGTGCCAGCAGTCCACGGACAGGGAGTTGGACCTACAATGAGCAGTTCTTC. This gives the protein CASSPRTGSWTYNEQFF.

Only a few counts were recorded for this clone. In DNA form, the CDR3 reads TGTGCCAGCAGTGCAGGGCGACGCAATCAGCCCCAGCATTTT. It translates to CASSAGRRNQPQHF. The J gene is TRBJ1-5, the V gene TRBV27; D perhaps matches TRBD1 (5 bases). Germline V gene sequence: CDR1 MNHEY, CDR2 SMNVEV (reference sequence). V was cut by 5 bases and J by 2 bases, with 10 bases left in between. The CDR3 runs to 14 residues.

The chain couples TRBV7-9 to TRBJ1-1; D gene unclear. CDR1 is SEHNR, CDR2 FQNEAQ, per germline (reference sequence). The CDR3 length is 12 residues. V lost 8 bases and J 5 bases, leaving 12 bases between the germline ends. The CDR3 protein is CASSTVGTEAFF. CDR3 nucleotides: TGTGCCAGCTCGACTGTCGGGACTGAAGCTTTCTTT.

The chain carries TRBV28 and TRBJ1-2, with 10 bases fitting TRBD1. Trimming took 6 bases from V and 4 from J; bases not matched to a gene: 8. Per germline, CDR1 MDHEN and CDR2 SYDVKM. The CDR3 is 15 residues long. In nucleotides, the CDR3 is TGTGCCAGCAGAGGACAGGGGGGGGCCTTCTATGGCTACACCTTC. Translated: CASRGQGGAFYGYTF.

This chain connects TRBV18 to TRBJ1-4; D may be TRBD1 (6 bases). The CDR3 runs 15 residues. Germline V gene lookup returns CDR1 KGHSH and CDR2 LQKENI. V lost 6 bases to trimming and J lost 2 bases, with 13 bases between them. CDR3 residues: CASSPTGITNEKLFF. The CDR3 DNA reads TGTGCCAGCTCCCCCACAGGGATTACTAATGAAAAACTGTTTTTT.

The table lists this clone with a count of one. V is TRBV24-1 and J is TRBJ2-1, with 9 bases matching TRBD1. CDR1 and CDR2 (germline): KGHDR, SFDVKD. This CDR3 has 15 amino acids. The trim removed 2 bases at V and 10 bases at J, leaving 8 bases unmatched. The CDR3 coding sequence is TGTGCCACCAGTGATTCTGGACAGGGGCCGGAGGAGCAGTTCTTC. Encoded protein: CATSDSGQGPEEQFF.

The genes are TRBV11-3 and TRBJ2-3; D gene unclear. The V end was cut by 8 bases, the J end by 2 bases, with 11 bases between. CDR1 is SGHNT and CDR2 is YENEEA in the germline V gene. This CDR3 has 13 amino acids. CDR3 protein: CASSDISTDTQYF. Written as DNA, the CDR3 is TGTGCCAGCTCAGACATTTCCACAGATACGCAGTATTTT.

This chain joins TRBV2 and TRBJ1-4; possible D gene TRBD1, 6 bases. Germline-derived CDR1 and CDR2 are SNHLY and FYNNEI. Trimming removed 6 bases at V and 3 bases at J, with 8 bases between. The CDR3 sequence is 13 residues long. The DNA for the CDR3 is TGTGCCAGCAGGGGGGCAGCTAATGAAAAACTGTTTTTT. It codes for CASRGAANEKLFF. The full variable domain, in which reference TRBV2 and TRBJ1-4 provide the parts outside the CDR3, is EPEVTQTPSHQVTQMGQEVILRCVPISNHLYFYWYRQILGQKVEFLVSFYNNEISEKSEIFDDQFSVERPDGSNFTLKIRSTKLEDSAMYFCASRGAANEKLFFGSGTQLSVL.

The V and J genes are TRBV7-2 and TRBJ2-7, with TRBD2 identical over 11 bases. Germline CDR1 reads SGHTA; CDR2 reads FQGNSA. V shed 4 bases, J shed 3 bases, and the junction held 5 bases outside the gene matches. The CDR3 is made up of 15 amino acids. CDR3 nucleotides: TGTGCCAGCAGCTATGGGGGACTAGCGGACTACGAGCAGTACTTC. It yields the protein CASSYGGLADYEQYF.

This clone was observed once. V usage is TRBV19 and J usage is TRBJ1-5; TRBD1 matches 7 bases. CDR1 and CDR2 (germline): LNHDA, SQIVND (reference sequence). This CDR3 spans 14 amino acids. With V trimmed by 6 bases and J by 7 bases, 9 bases remained unmatched. The CDR3 loop reads CASSRPGGNQPQHF. For the CDR3, the DNA is TGTGCCAGTAGCCGACCAGGGGGGAACCAGCCCCAGCATTTT.

This chain joins TRBV13 and TRBJ2-7; 7 nucleotides align to TRBD2. Germline loops: CDR1 PRHDT, CDR2 FYEKMQ (reference sequence). This CDR3 is 13 amino acids long. V lost 3 bases and J lost 3; bases outside the gene matches: 2. The CDR3 sequence is CASSFGRGYEQYF. The CDR3 nucleotides read TGTGCCAGCAGCTTTGGGAGGGGCTACGAGCAGTACTTC.

The chain recombines TRBV4-1 with TRBJ2-1, with D unresolved. In germline, CDR1 is MGHRA, CDR2 YSYEKL. The CDR3 loop spans 15 amino acids. V lost 0 bases, J lost 10 bases, and 16 bases lay in between. The chain's CDR3 is CASSQDRLGVAEQFF. The CDR3 DNA sequence: TGCGCCAGCAGCCAAGATCGGCTGGGCGTCGCGGAGCAGTTCTTC.

J is TRBJ1-1 and V is TRBV7-9, with 9 bases identical to TRBD1. The CDR3 covers 16 residues. With 5 bases clipped from V and 1 base from J, the junction kept 8 bases outside the gene matches. Germline V gives CDR1 SEHNR, CDR2 FQNEAQ (reference sequence). CDR3 in DNA: TGTGCCAGCAGCCTACCGGGGGGACAGGGGAACACTGAAGCTTTCTTT. Its translation is CASSLPGGQGNTEAFF.

Only one count was recorded for this clone. The junction does not match germline at one end; this may be a read error. This chain joins TRBV6-1 and TRBJ1-2; TRBD1 might be the D (6 bases). Germline V gene lookup returns CDR1 MNHNS and CDR2 SASEGT. The CDR3 length is 11 residues. CDR3 sequence: CASSNRQATHF. CDR3 DNA: TGTGCCAGCAGTAACCGACAGGCGACTCACTTC.

The chain carries TRBV6-6 and TRBJ1-1; D may be TRBD1 (5 bases). With 6 bases removed from V and 3 bases from J, the gap between germline ends came to 20 bases. CDR1 is MNHNY, CDR2 SVGAGI, per germline (reference sequence). The CDR3 length is 16 residues. CDR3 amino acids: CASRPALEGTHTEAFF. CDR3 DNA sequence: TGTGCCAGCAGGCCCGCCCTAGAGGGGACTCACACTGAAGCTTTCTTT.

The genes are TRBV27 and TRBJ1-1; the match to TRBD1 covers 12 bases. Per the germline V gene, CDR1 is MNHEY and CDR2 is SMNVEV (reference sequence). The CDR3 has 15 residues. V trimming: 4 bases; J trimming: 5 bases; junction bases outside the gene matches: 5. The CDR3 nucleotides read TGTGCCAGCAGTTCGGGACAGGGGGCACGGACTGAAGCTTTCTTT. Protein product: CASSSGQGARTEAFF.

This chain connects TRBV28 to TRBJ2-3, with D possibly TRBD2 on 7 matching bases. The CDR3 spans 13 residues. Looked up from germline, CDR1 is MDHEN and CDR2 is SYDVKM. This CDR3 is CTTRGRAAGPQYF. The CDR3 nucleotides read TGTACCACAAGGGGGAGGGCCGCGGGCCCGCAGTATTTT.

A single count supports this clone. J is TRBJ1-5 and V is TRBV6-5, with 9 nucleotides matching TRBD1. The CDR3 runs to 15 residues. Germline CDR1 and CDR2: MNHEY and SVGAGI. J was trimmed by 7 bases and V by 6 bases; bases with no gene match: 10. The CDR3 region is CASSDGQGTHQPQHF. The CDR3, as DNA: TGTGCCAGCAGCGACGGACAGGGGACGCACCAGCCCCAGCATTTT.

The chain combines TRBV19 with TRBJ2-1, with 8 bases matching TRBD1. The CDR3 has 15 residues. Unmatched junction bases numbered 7, after V lost 5 bases and J lost 4 bases. Per germline, CDR1 LNHDA and CDR2 SQIVND (reference sequence). The CDR3 bases are TGTGCCAGTAGTCCCCCGGGACAGGCTTACAATGAGCAGTTCTTC. Translating gives CASSPPGQAYNEQFF. The entire variable domain, with the rest obtained from reference TRBV19 and TRBJ2-1, is as follows: DGGITQSPKYLFRKEGQNVTLSCEQNLNHDAMYWYRQDPGQGLRLIYYSQIVNDFQKGDIAEGYSVSREKKESFPLTVTSAQKNPTAFYLCASSPPGQAYNEQFFGPGTRLTVL.

This clone was counted between two and nine times. The chain recombines TRBV19 with TRBJ1-1, with D uncertain. Germline V gene sequence: CDR1 LNHDA, CDR2 SQIVND (reference sequence). The CDR3 sequence is 12 residues long. The V and J ends lost 9 bases and 5 bases respectively, with 13 bases between them. This CDR3 is CASTFRETEAFF. In nucleotides, the CDR3 is TGTGCCAGCACCTTTCGGGAGACTGAAGCTTTCTTT.

This chain connects TRBV4-3 to TRBJ1-6; 7 positions match TRBD1. The germline V gene has CDR1 LGHNA and CDR2 YSLEER. This CDR3 is 15 amino acids long. After removal of 0 bases from V and 7 bases from J, the junction contained 3 bases not matched to a gene. CDR3 DNA sequence: TGCGCCAGCAGCCAAGATCTACAGGGGAATTCACCCCTCCACTTT. Protein: CASSQDLQGNSPLHF.

The rearrangement joins TRBV3-1 (or the pseudogene TRBV3-2) to TRBJ1-2; 7 bases map to TRBD1. Trimming cost V 0 bases and J 8 bases; bases outside gene matches: 12. The CDR3 sequence is 16 residues long. Germline CDR1 LGHDT, CDR2 YNNKEL (reference sequence). In DNA form, the CDR3 reads TGTGCCAGCAGCCAAGATAGGGGGCCCAAGCGGCGGGGCTACACCTTC. Residues: CASSQDRGPKRRGYTF.